The 18 T cell receptor beta chains below were found in one sample sequenced in a study of shared clonotypes between healthy human individuals. Using immunoSEQ multiplex PCR, the repertoire was profiled, and TCRdb retains in-frame clones only, with some absent. The data contain around 2.3 million clones, under 97% of them singletons. Material: naive CD4+ T cells sorted from blood. Subset given: CD45RA+ positively selected. Source of these receptors: a man between 18 and 29 years old in good health.

This chain uses TRBV6-1 with TRBJ1-4; D is undetermined. Trimming took off 2 bases at V and 3 bases at J, with 16 bases between the two ends. CDR1 is MNHNS, CDR2 SASEGT, per germline. There are 17 residues in the CDR3. CDR3 DNA: TGTGCCAGCAGTGAATTGAGGGTTTGGTCGGCTAATGAAAAACTGTTTTTT. Amino acid sequence: CASSELRVWSANEKLFF.

DNA of the CDR3: TGCGCCAGCAGTGAGAGGCGAAACACCATATATTTT. It is translated as CASSERRNTIYF. This rearrangement joins TRBV10-1 to TRBJ1-3; D ambiguous. CDR1 and CDR2 from the germline V gene are WNHNN and SYGVQD (reference sequence). The CDR3 sequence is 12 residues long. V lost 2 bases, J lost 5 bases, and 4 bases lay in between.

The V call is TRBV29-1, the J call TRBJ1-3; D ambiguous. CDR1 is SQVTM and CDR2 is ANQGSEA in the germline V gene. V was shortened by 4 bases and J by 1 base, with 5 bases between the two germline ends. The CDR3 spans 12 residues. The CDR3 region is CSVGGSGNTIYF. The CDR3 DNA sequence: TGCAGCGTTGGAGGGTCTGGAAACACCATATATTTT.

This rearrangement joins TRBV7-2 to TRBJ2-7; D gene uncertain. This CDR3 is built from 13 residues. V was trimmed by 2 bases and J by 6 bases, leaving 11 bases between them. The germline CDR1 and CDR2 sequences are SGHTA and FQGNSA. The CDR3 nucleotides are TGTGCCAGCAGCTTACCCGCCTCAAGCGAGCAGTACTTC. It translates to CASSLPASSEQYF.

This rearrangement joins TRBV7-9 to TRBJ1-2; 7 bases match TRBD1. V shed 6 bases, J shed 5 bases, and the junction held 9 bases outside the gene matches. Germline assignment: CDR1 SEHNR and CDR2 FQNEAQ (reference sequence). This CDR3 comprises 14 residues. The CDR3 sequence: CASRPTGALYGYTF. The CDR3 region has the DNA TGTGCCAGCAGGCCAACAGGGGCCCTTTATGGCTACACCTTC. The entire variable domain, with the rest obtained from reference TRBV7-9 and TRBJ1-2, is as follows: DTGVSQNPRHKITKRGQNVTFRCDPISEHNRLYWYRQTLGQGPEFLTYFQNEAQLEKSRLLSDRFSAERPKGSFSTLEIQRTEQGDSAMYLCASRPTGALYGYTFGSGTRLTVV.

The CDR3 here is CASSLPFSGPGRRNTIYF. In DNA form, the CDR3 reads TGTGCCAGCAGCTTACCTTTCTCAGGGCCAGGTAGAAGAAACACCATATATTTT. The chain combines TRBV7-2 with TRBJ1-3; D perhaps matches TRBD1 (5 bases). Germline CDR1 and CDR2: SGHTA and FQGNSA. Trimming took 2 bases from V and 5 from J, leaving 22 bases between them. The CDR3 is 18 amino acids.

The chain uses TRBV11-3 and TRBJ2-7, with unresolved D. The length of the CDR3 is 15 residues. CDR1 and CDR2 (germline): SGHNT, YENEEA. Trimming pared 1 base from V and 2 bases from J, leaving 12 bases between. DNA of the CDR3: TGTGCCAGCAGCTTAGCCTATGGGGTAACCTACGAGCAGTACTTC. It encodes CASSLAYGVTYEQYF.

A single count supports this clone. The CDR3 nucleotides read TGTGCCAGCTCACCAGGGTATGACAGCGGAGCTGAAGCTTTCTTT. Amino acids: CASSPGYDSGAEAFF. J is TRBJ1-1 and V is TRBV18; possibly TRBD1 for D (5 bases). Germline V gives CDR1 KGHSH, CDR2 LQKENI. The CDR3 contains 15 residues. With 2 bases removed from V and 6 bases from J, the gap between germline ends came to 16 bases.

This sequence joins TRBV12-5 and TRBJ2-1, with 7 bases aligning to TRBD1. The length of the CDR3 is 15 residues. V was clipped by 6 bases and J by 8 bases; unmatched bases: 13. Germline CDR1 reads LGHNT; CDR2 reads FRNRAP. The CDR3 protein is CASGKGAGGRDEQFF. The DNA of the CDR3 is TGTGCTAGTGGGAAAGGGGCAGGGGGTAGGGATGAGCAGTTCTTC.

This sequence joins TRBV11-2 and TRBJ2-7; TRBD1 agrees at 11 bases. This CDR3 has 15 residues. J lost 6 bases, V lost 5 bases, and 9 bases had no gene match. CDR1 SGHAT and CDR2 FQNNGV come from the germline V gene. The CDR3 protein is CASSLGDRGLGEQYF. CDR3 coding DNA: TGTGCCAGCAGCCTTGGGGACAGGGGGTTGGGCGAGCAGTACTTC.

The chain carries TRBV7-5 and TRBJ1-5. TRBV7-5 is a pseudogene. The CDR3 runs 16 residues. DNA of the CDR3: TGTGCCAGAAGCTTAGTTCCATACCATAGCAATCAGCCCCAGCATTTT. Translation: CARSLVPYHSNQPQHF.

This clone was observed a single time. This CDR3 reads CASIPPGFNYGYTF. In DNA form, the CDR3 reads TGTGCCAGTATACCCCCGGGGTTTAACTATGGCTACACCTTC. V and J are TRBV19 and TRBJ1-2; D uncertain. Trimming stripped 7 bases from V and 1 base from J, with 13 bases between. The CDR3 loop spans 14 amino acids. CDR1 LNHDA and CDR2 SQIVND come from the germline V gene (reference sequence). The whole variable domain, remainder taken from reference TRBV19 and TRBJ1-2, is DGGITQSPKYLFRKEGQNVTLSCEQNLNHDAMYWYRQDPGQGLRLIYYSQIVNDFQKGDIAEGYSVSREKKESFPLTVTSAQKNPTAFYLCASIPPGFNYGYTFGSGTRLTVV.

The V call is TRBV6-5, the J call TRBJ2-3, with unresolved D. This CDR3 comprises 14 residues. Between the trimmed V and J ends, which lost 7 bases and 2 bases, there was a span of 13 bases. Germline CDR1 and CDR2: MNHEY and SVGAGI. The CDR3 is CASKAGHATDTQYF. The CDR3 bases are TGTGCCAGCAAGGCAGGCCACGCCACAGATACGCAGTATTTT.

The chain employs TRBV28 and TRBJ1-5; no firm D call. The germline V gene encodes CDR1 MDHEN and CDR2 SYDVKM. V lost 6 bases and J lost 6, with 12 bases in between. CDR3 size: 13 residues. DNA of the CDR3: TGTGCCAGCAGACGTACGCGGTCTCAGCCCCAGCATTTT. It codes for CASRRTRSQPQHF.

The genes are TRBV2 and TRBJ2-7, with 10 bases matching TRBD1. The V gene end was trimmed by 7 bases and the J gene end by 5 bases; junction bases not matched to a gene: 5. Germline lookup yields CDR1 SNHLY and CDR2 FYNNEI. The length of the CDR3 is 13 residues. The CDR3, as DNA: TGTGCCAGCACGGGACAGGGGCGGGACGAGCAGTACTTC. This codes for CASTGQGRDEQYF.

The chain joins TRBV6-5 to TRBJ2-7; 7 nucleotides agree with TRBD1. Trimming removed 6 bases from V and 0 bases from J; junction bases left unmatched: 8. The germline V gene encodes CDR1 MNHEY and CDR2 SVGAGI. The CDR3 is 15 amino acids. The CDR3 sequence: CASRTTGTASYEQYF. The CDR3 DNA reads TGTGCCAGCAGAACCACCGGGACAGCCTCCTACGAGCAGTACTTC.

A note on this clone: It is unclear where the CDR3 begins or ends on the DNA, so no DNA is shown, and the CDR3 is as TCRdb lists it. The chain uses TRBV10-3 and TRBJ1-2; the table's D gene call, TRBD1, was not cross checked with the DNA. With termini counted, the CDR3 has 12 amino acids. CDR1 and CDR2 from the germline V gene are ENHRY and SYGVKD. CDR3 protein: CAISEFGRGIFF.

J is TRBJ2-7 and V is TRBV6-5; 8 bases align to TRBD1. The CDR3 contains 15 residues. From germline, CDR1 is MNHEY and CDR2 SVGAGI. J lost 4 bases, V lost 4 bases, and 9 bases had no gene match. The CDR3 DNA follows: TGTGCCAGCAGTTTAAACAGGGGGAAAGGTTACGAGCAGTACTTC. It yields the protein CASSLNRGKGYEQYF.